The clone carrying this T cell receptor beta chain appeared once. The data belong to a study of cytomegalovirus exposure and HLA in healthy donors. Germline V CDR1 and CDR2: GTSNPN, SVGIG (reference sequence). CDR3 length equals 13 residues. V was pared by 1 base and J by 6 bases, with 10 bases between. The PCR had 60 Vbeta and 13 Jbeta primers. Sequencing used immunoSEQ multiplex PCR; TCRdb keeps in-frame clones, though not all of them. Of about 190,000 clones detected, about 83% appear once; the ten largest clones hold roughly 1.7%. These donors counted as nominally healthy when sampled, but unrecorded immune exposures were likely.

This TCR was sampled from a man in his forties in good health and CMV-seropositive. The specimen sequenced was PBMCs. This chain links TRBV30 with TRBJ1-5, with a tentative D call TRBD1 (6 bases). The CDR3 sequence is CAWSGAGVQPQHF. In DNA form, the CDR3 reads TGTGCCTGGAGTGGGGCAGGGGTTCAGCCCCAGCATTTT.